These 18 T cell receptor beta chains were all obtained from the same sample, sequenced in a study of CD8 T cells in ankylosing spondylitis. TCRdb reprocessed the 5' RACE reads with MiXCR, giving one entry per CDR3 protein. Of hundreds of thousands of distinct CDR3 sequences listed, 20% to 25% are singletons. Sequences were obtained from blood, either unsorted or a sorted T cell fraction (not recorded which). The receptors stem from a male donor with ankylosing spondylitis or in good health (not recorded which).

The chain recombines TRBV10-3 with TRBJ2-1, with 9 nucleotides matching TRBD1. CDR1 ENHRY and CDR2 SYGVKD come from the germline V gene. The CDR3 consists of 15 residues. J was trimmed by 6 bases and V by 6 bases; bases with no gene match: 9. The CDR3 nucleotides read TGTGCCATCAGAAAGGACAGGGGTGTGGGCAATGAGCAGTTCTTC. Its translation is CAIRKDRGVGNEQFF.

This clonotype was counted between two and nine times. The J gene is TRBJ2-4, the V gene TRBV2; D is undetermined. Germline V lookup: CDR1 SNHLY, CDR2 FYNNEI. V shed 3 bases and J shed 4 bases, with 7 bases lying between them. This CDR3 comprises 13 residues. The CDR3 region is CASSDSNKNIQYF. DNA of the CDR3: TGTGCCAGCAGTGACAGTAATAAAAACATTCAGTACTTC.

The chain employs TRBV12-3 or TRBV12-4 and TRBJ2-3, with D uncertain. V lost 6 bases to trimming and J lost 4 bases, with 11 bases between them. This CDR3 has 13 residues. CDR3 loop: CASRAYTPDTQYF. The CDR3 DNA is TGTGCCAGCAGGGCGTACACGCCAGATACGCAGTATTTT.

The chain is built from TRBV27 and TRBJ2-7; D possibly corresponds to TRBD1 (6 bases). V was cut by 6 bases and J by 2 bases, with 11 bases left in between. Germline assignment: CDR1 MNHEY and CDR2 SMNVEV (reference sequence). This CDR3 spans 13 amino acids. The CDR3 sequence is CASSRGQTYEQYF. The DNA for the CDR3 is TGTGCCAGCAGCCGGGGACAAACCTACGAGCAGTACTTC.

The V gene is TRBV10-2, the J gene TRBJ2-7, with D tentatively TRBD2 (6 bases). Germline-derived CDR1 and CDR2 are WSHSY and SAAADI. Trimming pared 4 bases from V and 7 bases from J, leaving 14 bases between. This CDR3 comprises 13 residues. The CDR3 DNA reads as TGCGCCAGCAGTGGTTTGGGACTTCGGGAGCAGTACTTC. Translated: CASSGLGLREQYF.

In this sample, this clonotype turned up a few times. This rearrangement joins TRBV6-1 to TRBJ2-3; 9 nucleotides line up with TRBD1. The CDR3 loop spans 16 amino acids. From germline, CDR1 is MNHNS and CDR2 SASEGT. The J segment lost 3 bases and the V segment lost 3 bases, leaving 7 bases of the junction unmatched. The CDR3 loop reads CASSEPGQGATDTQYF. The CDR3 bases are TGTGCCAGCAGTGAGCCGGGACAGGGTGCGACAGATACGCAGTATTTT.

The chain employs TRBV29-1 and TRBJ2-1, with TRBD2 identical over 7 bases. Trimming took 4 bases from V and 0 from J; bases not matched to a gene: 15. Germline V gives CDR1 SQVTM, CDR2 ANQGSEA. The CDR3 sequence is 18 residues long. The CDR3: CSVVFLLGGDVSYNEQFF. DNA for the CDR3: TGCAGCGTTGTGTTTCTCCTGGGGGGGGACGTCTCCTACAATGAGCAGTTCTTC.

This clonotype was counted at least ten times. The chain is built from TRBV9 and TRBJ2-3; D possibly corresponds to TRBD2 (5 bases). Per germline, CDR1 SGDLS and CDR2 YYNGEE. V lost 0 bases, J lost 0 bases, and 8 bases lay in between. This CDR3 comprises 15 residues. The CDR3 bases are TGTGCCAGCAGCGTAGGAGACTATAGCACAGATACGCAGTATTTT. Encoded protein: CASSVGDYSTDTQYF.

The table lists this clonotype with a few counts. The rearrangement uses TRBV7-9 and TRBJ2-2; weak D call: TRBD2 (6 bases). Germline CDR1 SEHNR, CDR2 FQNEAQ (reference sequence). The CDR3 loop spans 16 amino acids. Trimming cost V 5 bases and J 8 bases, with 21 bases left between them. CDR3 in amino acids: CASSNGAWEDSGELFF. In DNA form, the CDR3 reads TGTGCCAGCAGCAACGGGGCATGGGAGGATTCGGGGGAGCTGTTTTTT.

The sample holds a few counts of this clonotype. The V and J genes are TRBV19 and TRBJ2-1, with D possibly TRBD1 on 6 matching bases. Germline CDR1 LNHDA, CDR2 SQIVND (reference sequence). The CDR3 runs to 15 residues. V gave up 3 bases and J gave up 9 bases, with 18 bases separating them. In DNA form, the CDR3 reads TGTGCCAGTAGTATTCCAGGGGTCACCTGGGGTGAGCAGTTCTTC. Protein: CASSIPGVTWGEQFF.

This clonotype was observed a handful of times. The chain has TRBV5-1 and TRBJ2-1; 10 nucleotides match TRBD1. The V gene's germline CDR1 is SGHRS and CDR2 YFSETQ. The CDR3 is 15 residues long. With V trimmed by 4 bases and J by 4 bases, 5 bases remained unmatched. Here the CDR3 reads CASSNGQGVYNEQFF. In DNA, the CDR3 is TGCGCCAGCAGCAACGGACAGGGGGTTTACAATGAGCAGTTCTTC.

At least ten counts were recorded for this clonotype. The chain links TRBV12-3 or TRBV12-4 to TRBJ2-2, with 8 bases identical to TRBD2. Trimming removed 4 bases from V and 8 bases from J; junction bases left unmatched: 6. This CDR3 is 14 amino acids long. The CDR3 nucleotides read TGTGCCAGCAGTTATAGCGGGGAAAGGGGGGAGCTGTTTTTT. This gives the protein CASSYSGERGELFF.

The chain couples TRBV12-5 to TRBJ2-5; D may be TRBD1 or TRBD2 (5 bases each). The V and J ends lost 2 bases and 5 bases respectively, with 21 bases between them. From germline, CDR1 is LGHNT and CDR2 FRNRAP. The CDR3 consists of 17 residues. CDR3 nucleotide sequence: TGTGCTAGTGGTTTGCTTTGCGGACACCTTAAGCGGGAGACCCAGTACTTC. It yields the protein CASGLLCGHLKRETQYF. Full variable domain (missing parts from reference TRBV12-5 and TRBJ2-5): DARVTQTPRHKVTEMGQEVTMRCQPILGHNTVFWYRQTMMQGLELLAYFRNRAPLDDSGMPKDRFSAEMPDATLATLKIQPSEPRDSAVYFCASGLLCGHLKRETQYFGPGTRLLVL.

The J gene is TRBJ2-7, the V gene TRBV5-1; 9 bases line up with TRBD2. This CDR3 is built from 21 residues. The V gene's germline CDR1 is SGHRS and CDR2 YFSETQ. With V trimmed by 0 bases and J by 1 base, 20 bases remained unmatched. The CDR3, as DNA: TGCGCCAGCAGCTTGGATTCCAGACCGCGGACCTCTAGCGGGGCTTCCTACGAGCAGTACTTC. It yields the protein CASSLDSRPRTSSGASYEQYF.

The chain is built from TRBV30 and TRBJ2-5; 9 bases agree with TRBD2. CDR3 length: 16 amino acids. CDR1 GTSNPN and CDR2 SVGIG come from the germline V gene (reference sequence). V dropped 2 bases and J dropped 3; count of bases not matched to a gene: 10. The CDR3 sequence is CAWSQSSGGPKETQYF. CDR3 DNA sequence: TGTGCCTGGAGTCAATCCAGCGGGGGGCCGAAAGAGACCCAGTACTTC.

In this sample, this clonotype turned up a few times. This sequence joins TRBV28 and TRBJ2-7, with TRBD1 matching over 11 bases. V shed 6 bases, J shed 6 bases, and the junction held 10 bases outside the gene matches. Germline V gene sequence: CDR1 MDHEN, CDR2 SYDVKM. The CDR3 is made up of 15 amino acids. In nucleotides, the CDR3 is TGTGCCAGCAGCCTTGGACAGGGGGCCTTCGCCGAGCAGTACTTC. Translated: CASSLGQGAFAEQYF.

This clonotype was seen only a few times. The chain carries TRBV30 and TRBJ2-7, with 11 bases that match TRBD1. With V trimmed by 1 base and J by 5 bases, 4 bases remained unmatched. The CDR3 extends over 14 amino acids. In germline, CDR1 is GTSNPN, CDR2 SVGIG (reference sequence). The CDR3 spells CAWSGGQGADEQYF. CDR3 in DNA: TGTGCCTGGAGTGGAGGACAGGGGGCTGACGAGCAGTACTTC.

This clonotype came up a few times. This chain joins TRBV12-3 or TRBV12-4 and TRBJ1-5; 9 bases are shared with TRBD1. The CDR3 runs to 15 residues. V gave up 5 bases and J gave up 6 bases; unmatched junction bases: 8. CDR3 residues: CASSVQGAFGQPQHF. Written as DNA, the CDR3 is TGTGCCAGCAGTGTACAGGGGGCGTTTGGTCAGCCCCAGCATTTT.